This TCR beta chain was sequenced during a study of identical twins. CDR3 length: 15 amino acids. V lost 2 bases, J lost 6 bases, and 13 bases lay in between. From germline, CDR1 is KGHSH and CDR2 LQKENI. Template switching added a universal primer site; cDNA carried unique molecular identifiers. TCRdb re-called the 5' RACE reads with MiXCR, one entry per CDR3 protein. Among about 690,000 distinct CDR3 sequences, 5.5% to 7.5% were seen once, and the ten largest hold approximately 1.6%. Turning to this clonotype: Its target is not known.

Overall study findings and caveats: Part of the zero-insertion signal could reflect confounding by invariant MAIT and iNKT cells. Out-of-frame alpha sequences shared by twins showed excess low generation probability.

This TCR derives from a man aged 18 to 29 in good health. Sequencing was done on a sample of naive T cells sorted from blood. V usage is TRBV18 and J usage is TRBJ2-2, with TRBD1 as a possible D gene (6 bases). The CDR3 loop reads CASSPSLQGAGELFF. CDR3 sequence (DNA): TGTGCCAGCTCACCATCCCTACAGGGTGCCGGGGAGCTGTTTTTT.